These 31 T cell receptor beta chains originate from one sample sequenced in a study of blood T cell repertoires in COVID-19. TCRdb's copy holds only in-frame clones and misses some; the assay was immunoSEQ multiplex PCR. The table records 70,000 to 95,000 clones, roughly 90% of them present only once. The sequencing sample was made of peripheral blood. Receptors originate from a man in his forties or fifties with COVID-19, enrolled during active disease.

This clone was seen a single time. The gene calls are TRBV6-5 and TRBJ1-2; D is perhaps TRBD1 (6 bases). Germline-derived CDR1 and CDR2 are MNHEY and SVGAGI. CDR3 length: 12 amino acids. The V gene lost 5 bases and the J gene lost 7 bases, with 11 bases spanning the gap. The DNA of the CDR3 is TGTGCCAGCAGTCCCGGGACAATTGGCTACACCTTC. Protein: CASSPGTIGYTF.

The table lists this clone with a count of one. The genes are TRBV3-1 (or the pseudogene TRBV3-2) and TRBJ1-5; D not certain. Germline values: CDR1 LGHDT, CDR2 YNNKEL (reference sequence). This CDR3 has 15 amino acids. V lost 1 base and J lost 4, with 11 bases in between. CDR3 in amino acids: CASSQALAGNQPQHF. In nucleotides, the CDR3 is TGTGCCAGCAGCCAAGCGCTGGCCGGGAATCAGCCCCAGCATTTT.

The rearrangement links TRBV18 to TRBJ1-6; TRBD1 aligns across 7 bases. The CDR3 sequence is 15 residues long. CDR1 KGHSH and CDR2 LQKENI come from the germline V gene. The ends lost 1 base at V and 8 bases at J; junction bases unmatched: 5. The CDR3, as DNA: TGTGCCAGCTCACCACGGGGACAGACGGATTCACCCCTCCACTTT. This sequence encodes CASSPRGQTDSPLHF.

The chain carries TRBV19 and TRBJ2-1; 7 nucleotides match TRBD2. This CDR3 spans 13 amino acids. J was trimmed by 6 bases and V by 2 bases; bases with no gene match: 1. The germline V gene has CDR1 LNHDA and CDR2 SQIVND (reference sequence). This chain's CDR3 is CASSITSANEQFF. The CDR3 DNA follows: TGTGCCAGTAGTATAACTAGCGCCAATGAGCAGTTCTTC.

This chain connects TRBV7-6 to TRBJ2-2; no definite D call. The CDR3 is 14 residues long. Trimming took 1 base from V and 1 from J, leaving 4 bases between them. Germline V gives CDR1 SGHVS, CDR2 FNYEAQ. This CDR3 is CASSLVQNTGELFF. The CDR3 DNA is TGTGCCAGCAGCTTAGTTCAGAACACCGGGGAGCTGTTTTTT.

The V gene is TRBV2, the J gene TRBJ1-3; a weak D match, TRBD1 (6 bases). The CDR3 consists of 18 residues. The V gene's germline CDR1 is SNHLY and CDR2 FYNNEI. Between the trimmed V and J ends, which lost 0 bases and 0 bases, there was a span of 15 bases. CDR3 in DNA: TGTGCCAGCAGTGAAGCGGTCCTACAGGGTACCTCTGGAAACACCATATATTTT. Its translation is CASSEAVLQGTSGNTIYF.

This clone was seen more than once but under ten times. The chain joins TRBV6-5 to TRBJ1-4; maybe TRBD1 (5 bases). The length of the CDR3 is 13 residues. Germline V gene lookup returns CDR1 MNHEY and CDR2 SVGAGI. Trimming shortened V by 2 bases and J by 13 bases, and 14 bases separated the two germline ends. The CDR3 coding sequence is TGTGCCAGCAGTTACGGGCAGGGTAAAGGACTGTTTTTT. Translated: CASSYGQGKGLFF.

The chain combines TRBV4-3 with TRBJ1-4; TRBD1 is a possible D gene (6 bases). V was shortened by 0 bases and J by 8 bases, with 16 bases between the two germline ends. The germline CDR1 and CDR2 sequences are LGHNA and YSLEER. CDR3 size: 16 residues. This CDR3 reads CASSQDLSRGGEKLFF. The DNA of the CDR3 is TGCGCCAGCAGCCAAGATCTATCCAGGGGTGGAGAAAAACTGTTTTTT.

This sequence joins TRBV5-1 and TRBJ2-5; the D gene is possibly TRBD1 (5 bases). Trimming left V 4 bases short and J 1 base short, with 11 bases between. The germline CDR1 and CDR2 sequences are SGHRS and YFSETQ. The CDR3 length is 14 residues. Written as DNA, the CDR3 is TGCGCCAGCAGCACAGGACGGCCCCAAGAGACCCAGTACTTC. This codes for CASSTGRPQETQYF.

The rearrangement uses TRBV18 and TRBJ1-3; 7 positions match TRBD1. Trimming cost V 4 bases and J 1 base; bases outside gene matches: 7. The CDR3 consists of 16 residues. Germline values: CDR1 KGHSH, CDR2 LQKENI. The chain's CDR3 is CASSQQTGVSGNTIYF. The CDR3 DNA follows: TGTGCCAGCTCACAGCAAACAGGGGTGTCTGGAAACACCATATATTTT.

This chain joins TRBV19 and TRBJ1-5; a weak D match, TRBD1 (5 bases). V dropped 6 bases and J dropped 6 bases, with 15 bases sitting between them. Looked up from germline, CDR1 is LNHDA and CDR2 is SQIVND (reference sequence). This CDR3 has 14 amino acids. CDR3 residues: CASRGGRLGQPQHF. As DNA, the CDR3 is TGTGCCAGTAGGGGGGGAAGGTTGGGTCAGCCCCAGCATTTT.

The DNA of the CDR3 is TGTGCCAGCAGCTTACAGGGCTCTACTTTCTATGGCTACACCTTC. This translates into CASSLQGSTFYGYTF. V and J are TRBV11-2 and TRBJ1-2, with a weak D call TRBD1 (5 bases). The CDR3 runs to 15 residues. Germline loops: CDR1 SGHAT, CDR2 FQNNGV. V lost 2 bases to trimming and J lost 4 bases, with 14 bases between them.

The genes are TRBV5-6 and TRBJ1-2; 10 nucleotides agree with TRBD1. The germline V gene encodes CDR1 SGHDT and CDR2 YYEEEE. This CDR3 is built from 18 residues. V lost 2 bases, J lost 0 bases, and 10 bases stayed unmatched. This CDR3 is CASSFSGTGVVANYGYTF. The DNA for the CDR3 is TGTGCCAGCAGCTTTTCCGGGACAGGGGTAGTAGCTAACTATGGCTACACCTTC. Drawing the rest from reference TRBV5-6 and TRBJ1-2, the complete variable domain is DAGVTQSPTHLIKTRGQQVTLRCSPKSGHDTVSWYQQALGQGPQFIFQYYEEEERQRGNFPDRFSGHQFPNYSSELNVNALLLGDSALYLCASSFSGTGVVANYGYTFGSGTRLTVV.

The chain recombines TRBV2 with TRBJ1-4, with D tentatively TRBD1 (5 bases). The CDR3 has 13 residues. The ends were cut back, 5 bases at V and 6 bases at J, with 10 bases in the middle. Germline V gene data show CDR1 as SNHLY and CDR2 as FYNNEI. The CDR3 DNA is TGTGCCAGCAGTCAGGGCAGGGATGAAAAACTGTTTTTT. As protein: CASSQGRDEKLFF.

This clone appeared once. The V call is TRBV4-3, the J call TRBJ2-7, with a possible D match to TRBD1 (5 bases). Trimming removed 0 bases from V and 2 bases from J, with 8 bases in between. Germline V CDR1 and CDR2: LGHNA, YSLEER. This CDR3 has 14 amino acids. This CDR3 reads CASSQEGRAYEQYF. In nucleotides, the CDR3 is TGCGCCAGCAGCCAAGAAGGCAGGGCCTACGAGCAGTACTTC.

The CDR3 here is CASSQDSGGYGYTF. In nucleotides, the CDR3 is TGTGCCAGCAGCCAAGATTCCGGGGGCTATGGCTACACCTTC. The rearrangement joins TRBV14 to TRBJ1-2, with a weak D call TRBD1 (5 bases). With 0 bases removed from V and 4 bases from J, the gap between germline ends came to 9 bases. This CDR3 has 14 residues. Germline loops: CDR1 SGHDN, CDR2 FVKESK.

V usage is TRBV18 and J usage is TRBJ1-2; 8 bases are a match to TRBD1. J gave up 4 bases and V 6 bases, and 7 bases lay outside the gene matches. CDR1 and CDR2 (germline): KGHSH, LQKENI. The length of the CDR3 is 14 residues. CDR3 in amino acids: CASSSGTGGYGYTF. The CDR3 DNA reads as TGTGCCAGCTCGTCCGGGACAGGCGGCTATGGCTACACCTTC.

This clone was counted a few times. This chain connects TRBV15 to TRBJ2-1, with D tentatively TRBD2 (5 bases). This CDR3 has 16 residues. V lost 5 bases and J lost 7, with 21 bases in between. Germline loops: CDR1 LNHNV, CDR2 YYDKDF (reference sequence). The CDR3 here is CATSHWGYPWTNEQFF. The CDR3 DNA reads as TGTGCCACCAGCCACTGGGGTTACCCATGGACTAATGAGCAGTTCTTC. Looking up the rest from reference TRBV15 and TRBJ2-1 gives the full variable domain: DAMVIQNPRYQVTQFGKPVTLSCSQTLNHNVMYWYQQKSSQAPKLLFHYYDKDFNNEADTPDNFQSRRPNTSFCFLDIRSPGLGDTAMYLCATSHWGYPWTNEQFFGPGTRLTVL.

This chain connects TRBV2 to TRBJ1-1; D unclear. Germline V lookup: CDR1 SNHLY, CDR2 FYNNEI. This CDR3 region has 13 residues. V gave up 7 bases and J gave up 2 bases, with 11 bases separating them. The CDR3 DNA sequence: TGTGCCAGCAATCTCGGTCCCAACACTGAAGCTTTCTTT. This gives the protein CASNLGPNTEAFF.

This chain uses TRBV28 with TRBJ2-5; 8 bases map to TRBD1. The trim removed 5 bases at V and 4 bases at J, leaving 9 bases unmatched. This CDR3 is built from 15 residues. Looked up from germline, CDR1 is MDHEN and CDR2 is SYDVKM. DNA of the CDR3: TGTGCCAGCAGTGGAGGCCCAGGGGGCATAGAGACCCAGTACTTC. Translation gives CASSGGPGGIETQYF.

V gene TRBV15 combines with J gene TRBJ2-7; 9 positions match TRBD1. CDR1 is LNHNV and CDR2 is YYDKDF in the germline V gene (reference sequence). With V trimmed by 8 bases and J by 2 bases, 10 bases remained unmatched. This CDR3 spans 15 amino acids. The CDR3 coding sequence is TGTGCCACCGGGGCTGGACAGGGGTCACCCTACGAGCAGTACTTC. This sequence encodes CATGAGQGSPYEQYF.

This chain connects TRBV2 to TRBJ2-1; TRBD1 aligns across 8 bases. The CDR3 is 14 amino acids. Trimming removed 0 bases from V and 10 bases from J; junction bases left unmatched: 5. CDR1 SNHLY and CDR2 FYNNEI come from the germline V gene. CDR3 amino acids: CASSEARGPGEQFF. The DNA of the CDR3 is TGTGCCAGCAGTGAAGCCAGGGGGCCAGGGGAGCAGTTCTTC.

This clone came up once. The V and J genes are TRBV4-1 and TRBJ1-5; 7 nucleotides align to TRBD1. CDR3 size: 16 residues. CDR1 and CDR2 from the germline V gene are MGHRA and YSYEKL. V shed 3 bases, J shed 6 bases, and the junction held 11 bases outside the gene matches. The CDR3 region is CASSHLTGRNFQPQHF. DNA for the CDR3: TGCGCCAGCAGCCACCTGACAGGGAGGAATTTTCAGCCCCAGCATTTT.

This clone was seen only a few times. V and J are TRBV15 and TRBJ1-3; no firm D call. The CDR3 has 19 residues. Deletions cut 1 base from V and 0 bases from J, with 19 bases between. Germline V gives CDR1 LNHNV, CDR2 YYDKDF (reference sequence). For the CDR3, the DNA is TGTGCCACCAGCAGAGGCCCGCTGGGAGGCCAGGTCTCTGGAAACACCATATATTTT. Protein: CATSRGPLGGQVSGNTIYF. The whole variable domain, filled in from reference TRBV15 and TRBJ1-3, reads DAMVIQNPRYQVTQFGKPVTLSCSQTLNHNVMYWYQQKSSQAPKLLFHYYDKDFNNEADTPDNFQSRRPNTSFCFLDIRSPGLGDTAMYLCATSRGPLGGQVSGNTIYFGEGSWLTVV.

The CDR3 here is CASSSGQAAGNTIYF. For the CDR3, the DNA is TGTGCCAGCAGTAGTGGACAGGCCGCTGGAAACACCATATATTTT. The genes are TRBV7-6 and TRBJ1-3, with TRBD1 matching 7 bases. There are 15 residues in the CDR3. Germline CDR1 is SGHVS and CDR2 is FNYEAQ. With V trimmed by 6 bases and J by 2 bases, 7 bases remained unmatched.

The chain employs TRBV12-3 or TRBV12-4 and TRBJ1-1, with D unclear. Trimming took 2 bases from V and 4 from J, leaving 8 bases between them. The CDR3 is made up of 13 amino acids. CDR3 sequence: CASSLMGSTEAFF. The CDR3 region has the DNA TGTGCCAGCAGTTTAATGGGCAGCACTGAAGCTTTCTTT.

The V and J genes are TRBV3-1 (or the pseudogene TRBV3-2) and TRBJ2-6; 9 positions match TRBD1. The germline V gene has CDR1 LGHDT and CDR2 YNNKEL (reference sequence). The CDR3 sequence is 17 residues long. Losses at the gene ends were 4 bases for V and 0 bases for J; bases not matched to a gene: 4. The CDR3, as DNA: TGTGCCAGCAGCCCGGACAGGGGCTACTCTGGGGCCAACGTCCTGACTTTC. Amino acid sequence: CASSPDRGYSGANVLTF.

This chain links TRBV5-1 with TRBJ2-5; 10 nucleotides line up with TRBD2. The CDR3 is 13 amino acids. V was clipped by 8 bases and J by 5 bases; unmatched bases: 6. Germline lookup yields CDR1 SGHRS and CDR2 YFSETQ. The CDR3 DNA follows: TGCGCCAGTGGAGCGGGGGGGCTGGAGACCCAGTACTTC. Translated: CASGAGGLETQYF.

The V gene is TRBV15, the J gene TRBJ2-1; 9 bases map to TRBD2. The V gene end was trimmed by 3 bases and the J gene end by 7 bases; junction bases not matched to a gene: 10. The CDR3 length is 16 residues. CDR1 is LNHNV and CDR2 is YYDKDF in the germline V gene (reference sequence). CDR3 DNA: TGTGCCACCAGCAGGGAGGTGCTGGCGGGGGGGAATGAGCAGTTCTTC. Amino acids: CATSREVLAGGNEQFF.

V gene TRBV24-1 combines with J gene TRBJ2-2; 10 bases fit TRBD1. Germline V lookup: CDR1 KGHDR, CDR2 SFDVKD. With 9 bases clipped from V and 6 bases from J, the junction kept 6 bases outside the gene matches. CDR3 length: 14 amino acids. The CDR3 coding sequence is TGTGCCACCGGACTGACAGGGGGCCCCGGGGAGCTGTTTTTT. It yields the protein CATGLTGGPGELFF.

This chain uses TRBV3-1 (or the pseudogene TRBV3-2) with TRBJ1-4; the match to TRBD1 covers 12 bases. CDR3 length: 18 amino acids. V trimming: 2 bases; J trimming: 0 bases; junction bases outside the gene matches: 4. From germline, CDR1 is LGHDT and CDR2 YNNKEL (reference sequence). As DNA, the CDR3 is TGTGCCAGCAGCCAACCCGGGACAGGGGGCCCAACTAATGAAAAACTGTTTTTT. Its protein product is CASSQPGTGGPTNEKLFF.